This T cell receptor (beta chain) was identified in a study of cytomegalovirus exposure and HLA in healthy donors. Amplification used 60 Vbeta primers and 13 Jbeta primers. This table comes from immunoSEQ multiplex PCR, and its TCRdb copy is limited to in-frame clones, with some not included. There are around 180,000 clones in the sample; about 78% occur only once, and approximately 2.5% lies in the top ten. As for this clone: Its antigen is not identified.

Study-wide findings and caveats: Productive rates of about 87% or about 30% were seen for most TCR beta V segments in an earlier analysis. Presence/absence results assume similar sequencing depth per donor, which may not hold. Sequencing probably produced one cluster of sequence variants that were highly shared.

The sequence was obtained from a man aged 60-69 years in good health and CMV-seronegative. The source material was PBMCs.

Written as DNA, the CDR3 is TGTGCCAGTAGCCCCCCGGACTGGAACCAAGAGACCCAGTACTTC. Amino acids: CASSPPDWNQETQYF. The V gene is TRBV19, the J gene TRBJ2-5; D is perhaps TRBD2 (5 bases). The CDR3 extends over 15 amino acids. The V gene's germline CDR1 is LNHDA and CDR2 SQIVND (reference sequence). The V and J ends lost 6 bases and 0 bases respectively, with 14 bases between them.